This T cell receptor (beta chain) derives from a study of Graves' ophthalmopathy and Graves' hyperthyroidism. TCR beta CDR3 regions were amplified from RNA transcripts. HTBI primers were employed in first-round RT-PCR, then a second-round multiplex PCR followed. TCRdb re-called the multiplex PCR reads through MiXCR, storing one row per CDR3 protein. In the table there are about 550,000 distinct CDR3 sequences, under 40% of which are singletons. There are many counts of this clonotype. CDR3 length: 19 residues. CDR1 and CDR2 (germline): SGDLS, YYNGEE. V lost 3 bases and J lost 0; bases outside the gene matches: 12.

This TCR was recovered from an adult man with Graves' hyperthyroidism. The chain joins TRBV9 to TRBJ2-6; 7 nucleotides agree with TRBD1. Sequenced input: peripheral blood or thyroid tissue (not recorded which). CDR3: CASSGTAGTAYSGANVLTF. CDR3 DNA sequence: TGTGCCAGCAGCGGTACCGCCGGGACAGCGTACTCTGGGGCCAACGTCCTGACTTTC. The full variable domain, its missing parts supplied by reference TRBV9 and TRBJ2-6, is DSGVTQTPKHLITATGQRVTLRCSPRSGDLSVYWYQQSLDQGLQFLIQYYNGEERAKGNILERFSAQQFPDLHSELNLSSLELGDSALYFCASSGTAGTAYSGANVLTFGAGSRLTVL.